Here is one T cell receptor beta chain with its context. In terms of age and location, participants ranged from roughly 18 to 95 years and lived in about 25 US areas. The J segment lost 9 bases and the V segment lost 2 bases, leaving 6 bases of the junction unmatched. The CDR3 covers 15 residues. CDR1 and CDR2 (germline): MNHEY, SVGEGT. The data originate from a study of blood T cell repertoires in COVID-19. Study at large: Acute-phase and convalescent COVID-19 samples originated in the United States, Italy and Spain. From T cells, B-cell-depleted T cells, or PBMCs came the material, which was cDNA or gDNA.

In the original processing: Amplification of reference gene primers was used by the study to estimate nucleated cell counts. Here immunoSEQ multiplex PCR was the method, and the copy in TCRdb shows in-frame clones only, minus some. That table furnishes V, J and clone size, whereas the DNA furnished D and trimming. Among about 130,000 clones listed, approximately 86% were seen once. The TCR comes from a woman between 45 and 65 years old who had recovered from COVID-19. Material: PBMCs or T cells enriched from blood (not recorded which). V gene TRBV6-2 or TRBV6-3 combines with J gene TRBJ2-1; 11 nucleotides agree with TRBD1. The CDR3 bases are TGTGCCAGCAGTTACCAAGGGACAGGGGGGGGTGAGCAGTTCTTC. As protein: CASSYQGTGGGEQFF.